The T cell receptor beta chain described here comes from a study of blood T cells in healthy people across ages. The authors ran a second PCR of roughly 6 to 12 cycles using a sample-barcoded 5' primer and a J-beta primer mix. Carrying 12 random nucleotides, a template-switch adaptor labeled each individual cDNA molecule. TCRdb re-analysed the 5' RACE reads in MiXCR, keeping a single row per CDR3 protein. The table records about 1.8 million distinct CDR3 sequences, roughly 49% of them present only once. Study results and caveats: More naive CD4+ cells and higher diversity were found in long-lived than in aged donors.

The V and J ends lost 1 base and 5 bases respectively, with 11 bases between them. Germline V gene sequence: CDR1 SGHDT, CDR2 YYEEEE. This CDR3 comprises 14 residues. Turning to this clonotype: Its matching antigen is unknown.

The specimen sequenced was blood. The clonotype comes from a woman in her thirties or forties in good health. V usage is TRBV5-6 and J usage is TRBJ2-3; TRBD1 is a possible D gene (6 bases). The CDR3 coding sequence is TGTGCCAGCAGCTTGATCCAGGGGATAGATACGCAGTATTTT. It translates to CASSLIQGIDTQYF. The full variable domain, in which reference TRBV5-6 and TRBJ2-3 provide the parts outside the CDR3, is DAGVTQSPTHLIKTRGQQVTLRCSPKSGHDTVSWYQQALGQGPQFIFQYYEEEERQRGNFPDRFSGHQFPNYSSELNVNALLLGDSALYLCASSLIQGIDTQYFGPGTRLTVL.